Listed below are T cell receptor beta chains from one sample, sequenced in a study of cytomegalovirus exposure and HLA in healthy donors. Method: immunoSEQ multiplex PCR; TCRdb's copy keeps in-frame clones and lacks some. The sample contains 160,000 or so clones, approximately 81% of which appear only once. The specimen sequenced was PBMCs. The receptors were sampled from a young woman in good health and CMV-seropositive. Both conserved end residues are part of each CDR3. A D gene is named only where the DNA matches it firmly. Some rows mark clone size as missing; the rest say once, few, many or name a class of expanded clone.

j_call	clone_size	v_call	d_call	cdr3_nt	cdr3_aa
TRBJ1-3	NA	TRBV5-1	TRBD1	TGCGCCAGCAGCTCCGGACAGGGTGCTAGAAACACCATATATTTT	CASSSGQGARNTIYF
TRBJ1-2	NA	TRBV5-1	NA	TGCGCCAGCAGCTTGTCTCTTGCGGGGTCTGGAGGCTACACCTTC	CASSLSLAGSGGYTF
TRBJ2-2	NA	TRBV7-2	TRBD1	TGTGCCAGCAGCCATCGCGACAGGGGGAGGAGGACCGGGGAGCTGTTTTTT	CASSHRDRGRRTGELFF
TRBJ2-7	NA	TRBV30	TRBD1	TGTGCCTGGGGGACAGGGTTTAACGAGCAGTACTTC	CAWGTGFNEQYF
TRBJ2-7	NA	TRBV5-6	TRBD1	TGTGCCAGCAGCGGGACAGCGAACTCCTACGAGCAGTACTTC	CASSGTANSYEQYF
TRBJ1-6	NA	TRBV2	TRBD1	TGTGCCAGCAGCGGACAGGCGGATAATTCACCCCTCCACTTT	CASSGQADNSPLHF
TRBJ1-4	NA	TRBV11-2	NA	TGTGCCAGCAGCGGGGGGAGGGTACGGGAAAAACTGTTTTTT	CASSGGRVREKLFF
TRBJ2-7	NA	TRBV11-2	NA	TGTGCCAGCAGCTTAGTCGGAGGCGAGCAGTACTTC	CASSLVGGEQYF
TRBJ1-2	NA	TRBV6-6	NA	TGTGCCAGCAGTTCCGCTTACAGGGATGGCTACACCTTC	CASSSAYRDGYTF
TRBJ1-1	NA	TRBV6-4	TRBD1	TGTGCCAGCAGTGACTGGACAGGGTTAGCTTTCTTT	CASSDWTGLAFF
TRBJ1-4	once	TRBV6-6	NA	TGTGCCAGCAGTTATCTTGCGGGGTCTGGGGAAAAACTGTTTTTT	CASSYLAGSGEKLFF
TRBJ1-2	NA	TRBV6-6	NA	TGTGCCAGCACCGACAGGTCCTATGGCTACACCTTC	CASTDRSYGYTF
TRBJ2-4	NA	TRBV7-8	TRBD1	TGTGCCAGCAGCCGACAGGGAGCGGAGGTTGACATTCAGTACTTC	CASSRQGAEVDIQYF
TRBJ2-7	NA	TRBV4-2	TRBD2	TGTGCCAGCAGCCAAGATGGGCTAGCGGGGGAATCCTACGAGCAGTACTTC	CASSQDGLAGESYEQYF
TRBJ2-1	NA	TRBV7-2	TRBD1	TGTGCCAGCAGCCCGCGGACAGGTTACCGCAATGAGCAGTTCTTC	CASSPRTGYRNEQFF
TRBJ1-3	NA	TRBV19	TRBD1	TGTGCCAGTAGTATTAGCTCCGGGACAGGGACTGGAAACACCATATATTTT	CASSISSGTGTGNTIYF